This T cell receptor (beta chain) is from a study of shared clonotypes between healthy human individuals. The study, taken as a whole, reports: Despite large depth, rarefaction showed incomplete sorted-subset sequencing. Naive subsets usually exceeded memory subsets in estimated richness.

Assay: immunoSEQ multiplex PCR; the TCRdb copy retains only in-frame clones and omits some. The sample records hundreds of thousands of clones, more than 70% being singletons. Donors included only healthy HIV-negative adults lacking recent acute infections or vaccinations. The CDR3 totals 14 residues. Germline assignment: CDR1 MDHEN and CDR2 SYDVKM. Trimming removed 10 bases from V and 5 bases from J; junction bases left unmatched: 10. As concerns this clone: What it binds is not known.

The rearrangement joins TRBV28 to TRBJ2-5; 10 nucleotides align to TRBD2. The clonotype originates from a woman in her twenties or thirties in good health. The sequenced material came from memory CD4+ T cells sorted from blood. Documented subset: CD45RA-negative fraction. CDR3 in DNA: TGTGCCACCGAACCGGGACTAGCGACGGAGACCCAGTACTTC. The encoded protein is CATEPGLATETQYF.